Listed below are T cell receptor beta chains from one sample, sequenced in a study of OX40 agonist ivuxolimab in advanced cancers. Some clones are missing from TCRdb's copy, which holds only in-frame ones; the method was immunoSEQ multiplex PCR. The profile shows about 100,000 clones, 84% of them singletons. The material was CD4+ or CD8+ T cells sorted from blood, obtained in a trial of the OX40 agonist ivuxolimab. The receptor set was obtained from an adult with an advanced solid tumor such as melanoma, head and neck, liver or kidney cancer. Both conserved end residues are trimmed from each CDR3. A D gene is named only where the DNA matches it firmly. Size is omitted from some rows. Given values are once, few, many or a class for expanded clones.

SVDRTGRNEQY | - | TRBD1 | - | TRBV29-1
ASSFDQTGEQF | TRBJ2-1 | - | - | TRBV5-4
ASSSTGEAYNSPLH | TRBJ1-6 | TRBD1 | - | TRBV5-1
ASSPAGGRNEQF | TRBJ2-1 | TRBD2 | - | TRBV19
ASSPSAGRGRDTGELF | TRBJ2-2 | - | - | TRBV5-1
ASSPPGNQPQH | TRBJ1-5 | - | - | TRBV18
SAGTGYNYGYT | TRBJ1-2 | TRBD1 | - | TRBV29-1
ASKTSGDNEQF | TRBJ2-1 | TRBD2 | - | TRBV7-9
ASRGGASIEQY | TRBJ2-7 | - | - | TRBV5-8
ASSFLPGQGGYNSPLH | TRBJ1-6 | TRBD1 | - | TRBV7-2
ASGLVRDGRSLWNEQF | TRBJ2-1 | - | - | TRBV12-5
AISPSGGYNEQF | TRBJ2-1 | TRBD2 | - | TRBV10-3
ASSRLQAYEQY | TRBJ2-7 | - | - | TRBV21-1
ASSPRGSLSGANVLT | TRBJ2-6 | - | - | TRBV7-9
ASSPGRGGGQPQH | TRBJ1-5 | - | - | TRBV7-2
ASSYIMLTSGLYNEQF | TRBJ2-1 | TRBD2 | - | TRBV5-8
ASSLKACTDTQY | TRBJ2-3 | - | - | TRBV5-4
ASSEGLERDEQF | TRBJ2-1 | - | once | TRBV6-1
ASANRDTSSYEQY | TRBJ2-7 | - | - | TRBV10-2
ASSPPTRRGQPQH | TRBJ1-5 | - | - | TRBV18
ASSHNREFGNTIY | TRBJ1-3 | - | - | TRBV4-2
ASSLEGYNTEAF | TRBJ1-1 | - | - | TRBV5-1
ASSPGTSADTQY | TRBJ2-3 | TRBD2 | - | TRBV7-3
RGTEGNEQF | TRBJ2-1 | - | - | TRBV29-1
ASSQKGYEQY | TRBJ2-7 | - | - | TRBV14
ASSVGGDTEAF | TRBJ1-1 | - | - | TRBV9
AREGILAKNIQY | TRBJ2-4 | TRBD2 | - | TRBV30
ASPRTVGTEAF | TRBJ1-1 | - | - | TRBV6-5
ASSLEGWEVGQETQY | TRBJ2-5 | - | - | TRBV5-1
ASSVVAGTGELF | TRBJ2-2 | - | once | TRBV9
SVGGGSYNEQF | TRBJ2-1 | TRBD2 | - | TRBV29-1
ASSFATGFMNTEAF | TRBJ1-1 | TRBD1 | once | TRBV5-8
ASSFRQPSNYGYT | TRBJ1-2 | - | - | TRBV5-6
ASRGQGQYTEAF | TRBJ1-1 | TRBD1 | - | TRBV2
ASSTRQAPYEQY | TRBJ2-7 | - | - | TRBV7-2
ASSLSGWLDREWTGELF | TRBJ2-2 | TRBD1 | - | TRBV5-6
ASSGETSGETPYEQY | TRBJ2-7 | TRBD2 | few | TRBV11-2
ASSTPGGWTGELF | TRBJ2-2 | - | - | TRBV28
ASSLRRERGYEQY | TRBJ2-7 | - | few | TRBV7-8
ASSELGTGNTIY | TRBJ1-3 | - | once | TRBV10-2
ASSPPTGLNTEAF | TRBJ1-1 | - | - | TRBV5-1
ASSYSFLGSYEQY | TRBJ2-7 | - | - | TRBV6-5
ASSKGVDQAKNIQY | TRBJ2-4 | - | - | TRBV21-1
ASSLVGRTDTQY | TRBJ2-3 | - | - | TRBV11-2
ASSLESGTPSTDTQY | TRBJ2-3 | - | - | TRBV4-2
ASSNSLYGDSPLH | TRBJ1-6 | - | - | TRBV9
SALGRGTYEQY | TRBJ2-7 | TRBD1 | - | TRBV29-1